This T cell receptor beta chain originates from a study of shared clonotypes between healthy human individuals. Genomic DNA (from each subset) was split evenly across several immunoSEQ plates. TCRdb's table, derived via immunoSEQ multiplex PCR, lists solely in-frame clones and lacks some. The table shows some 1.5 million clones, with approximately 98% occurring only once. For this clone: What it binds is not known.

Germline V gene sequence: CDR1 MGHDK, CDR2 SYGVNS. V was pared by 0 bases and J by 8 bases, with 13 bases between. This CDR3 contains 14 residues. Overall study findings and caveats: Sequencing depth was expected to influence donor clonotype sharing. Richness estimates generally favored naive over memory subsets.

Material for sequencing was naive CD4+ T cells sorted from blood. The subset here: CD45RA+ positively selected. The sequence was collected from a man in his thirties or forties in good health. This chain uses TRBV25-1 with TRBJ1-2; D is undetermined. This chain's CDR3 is CASSEYKGSGGYTF. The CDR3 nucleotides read TGTGCCAGCAGTGAATATAAAGGATCCGGCGGCTACACCTTC.